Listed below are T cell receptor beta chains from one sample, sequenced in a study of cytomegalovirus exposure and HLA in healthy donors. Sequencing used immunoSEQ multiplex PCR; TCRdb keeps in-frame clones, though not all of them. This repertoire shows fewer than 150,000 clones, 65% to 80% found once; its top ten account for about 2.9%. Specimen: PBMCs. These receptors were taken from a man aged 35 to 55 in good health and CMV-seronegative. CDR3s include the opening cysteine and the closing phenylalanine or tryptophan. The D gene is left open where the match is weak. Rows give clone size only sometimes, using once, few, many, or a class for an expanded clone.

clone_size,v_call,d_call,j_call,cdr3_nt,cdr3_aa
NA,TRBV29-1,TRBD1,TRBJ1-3,TGCAGCGCCATGCGACAGGGAGGAATGGGAAACACCATATATTTT,CSAMRQGGMGNTIYF
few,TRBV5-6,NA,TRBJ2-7,TGTGCCAGCAGCCCAGGACACTGGAGTGACGAGCAGTACTTC,CASSPGHWSDEQYF
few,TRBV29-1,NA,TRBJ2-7,TGCAGCGTTGAAGAATCGACAGGTGTGGAGCAGTACTTC,CSVEESTGVEQYF
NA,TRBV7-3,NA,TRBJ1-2,TGTGCCAGCAGCTTATTCCCGGGGAACGACTACACCTTC,CASSLFPGNDYTF
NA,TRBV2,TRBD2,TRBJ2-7,TGTGCCAGCGGGTTACTAGCGGGTTCCTACGAGCAGTACTTC,CASGLLAGSYEQYF
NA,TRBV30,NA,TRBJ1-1,TGTGCCTGGGGGGGCCAGGGGCGCGAAGCTTTCTTT,CAWGGQGREAFF
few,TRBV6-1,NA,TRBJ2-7,TGTGCCGTAGGCGGGGCCTACGAGCAGTACTTC,CAVGGAYEQYF
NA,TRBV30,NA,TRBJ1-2,TGTGCCTGGAGTGTTAGTTCTTATGGCTACACCTTC,CAWSVSSYGYTF
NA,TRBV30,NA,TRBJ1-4,TGTGCCTCCCCGGGGGGCACTAATGAAAAACTGTTTTTT,CASPGGTNEKLFF
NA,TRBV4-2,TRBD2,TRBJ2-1,TGTGCCAGCAGCGGTAGACTAGCGGGAGGCTACAATGAGCAGTTCTTC,CASSGRLAGGYNEQFF
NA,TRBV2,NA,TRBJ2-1,TGTGCCAGCAGTCCGACAGAATTCAATGAGCAGTTCTTC,CASSPTEFNEQFF
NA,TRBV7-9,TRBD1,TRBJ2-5,TGTGCCAGCAGCCAGGGACAGGCCCAAGAGACCCAGTACTTC,CASSQGQAQETQYF
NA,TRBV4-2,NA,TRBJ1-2,TGTGCCAGCAGCGCGGACAGACCTGGCTACACCTTC,CASSADRPGYTF
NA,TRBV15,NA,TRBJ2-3,TGTGCCACCAGCAGAGACACTGATACGCAGTATTTT,CATSRDTDTQYF
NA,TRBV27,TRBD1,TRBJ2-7,TGTGCCAGCACCCCCAGGGGGCCACCCTACGAGCAGTACTTC,CASTPRGPPYEQYF
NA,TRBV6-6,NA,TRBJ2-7,TGTGCCAGCAGTTACGGCCAGGGTTACAACGAGCAGTACTTC,CASSYGQGYNEQYF
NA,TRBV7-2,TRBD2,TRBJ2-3,TGTGCCAGCAGCTTAGCTCCCAGTAGCGGGGGCGAGTGGGATACGCAGTATTTT,CASSLAPSSGGEWDTQYF
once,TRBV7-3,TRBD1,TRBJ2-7,TGTGCCAGCAGCCAAGACAGGGATAGGCGGCAGTACTTC,CASSQDRDRRQYF
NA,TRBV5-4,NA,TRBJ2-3,TGTGCCAGCAGCCACCGTAGCGAAGAGTCGCAGTATTTT,CASSHRSEESQYF
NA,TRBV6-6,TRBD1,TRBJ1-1,TGTGCCAGCAGTTACCCCGGGACAGGCCACACTGAAGCTTTCTTT,CASSYPGTGHTEAFF
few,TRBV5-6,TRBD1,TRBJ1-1,TGTGCCAGCAGCAAGGACAGGGGTACTGAAGCTTTCTTT,CASSKDRGTEAFF
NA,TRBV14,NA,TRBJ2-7,TGTGCCAGCAGCCCAACCTTGGCAGGTACTCTATACGAGCAGTACTTC,CASSPTLAGTLYEQYF
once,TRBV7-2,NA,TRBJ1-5,TGTGCCAGCAGCTTAACAGGGAAGGACCAGCCCCAGCATTTT,CASSLTGKDQPQHF
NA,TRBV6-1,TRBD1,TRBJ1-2,TGTGCCAGCATTCCAGGACAGGGGGAATCTGGCTACACCTTC,CASIPGQGESGYTF
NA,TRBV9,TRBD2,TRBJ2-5,TGTGCCAGCAGCGTAGCAAGCGGGAGGGCGGGGGAGACCCAGTACTTC,CASSVASGRAGETQYF
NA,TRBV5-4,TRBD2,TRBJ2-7,TGTGCCAGCTCCCCTGGGGGAGCGGGAGGTTACGAGCAGTACTTC,CASSPGGAGGYEQYF
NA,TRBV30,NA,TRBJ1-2,TGTGCCTATGGAGGGGGGGGCTATGGCTACACCTTC,CAYGGGGYGYTF
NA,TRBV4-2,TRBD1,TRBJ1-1,TGTGCCAGCAGCCAAGAGGGACAGGCGATGAACACTGAAGCTTTCTTT,CASSQEGQAMNTEAFF
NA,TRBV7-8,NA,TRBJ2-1,TGTGCCAGCAGCTTAGTCGCTAGCCATTTCGACTACAATGAGCAGTTCTTC,CASSLVASHFDYNEQFF
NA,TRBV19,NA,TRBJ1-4,TGTGCCAGTAGAGAAGGGGTCGAACTGTTTTTT,CASREGVELFF
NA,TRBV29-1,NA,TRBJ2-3,TGCAGCGTTCTCAGGGGTTTAACAGATACGCAGTATTTT,CSVLRGLTDTQYF
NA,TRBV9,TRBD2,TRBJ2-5,TGTGCCAGCAGCGTAGCTACGGGAGTCCGTAGCGGGGGGGCCTTAGAGACCCAGTACTTC,CASSVATGVRSGGALETQYF
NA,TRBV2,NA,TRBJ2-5,TGTGCCAGCAGTGAATATGAGACCCAGTACTTC,CASSEYETQYF
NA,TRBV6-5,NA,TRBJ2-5,TGTGCCAGCAGTTACCAACCGCAGGCCCAAGAGACCCAGTACTTC,CASSYQPQAQETQYF
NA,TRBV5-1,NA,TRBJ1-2,TGCGCCAGCAGCTTGGAAGGGGCTGGCTACACCTTC,CASSLEGAGYTF
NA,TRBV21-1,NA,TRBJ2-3,TGTGCCAGCAGCGCCTGCGGACTAGCGGGAGTAGCAGATACGCAGTATTTT,CASSACGLAGVADTQYF
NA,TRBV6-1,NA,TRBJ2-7,TGTGCCAGCAGTGAGTCAGGGAAGGGGTCCTACGAGCAGTACTTC,CASSESGKGSYEQYF
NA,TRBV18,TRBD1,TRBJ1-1,TGTGCCAGCTCACCTGACAGGGTCGTGGACACTGAAGCTTTCTTT,CASSPDRVVDTEAFF
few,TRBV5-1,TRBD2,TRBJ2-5,TGCGCCAGCAGCACCGAGCGGGGGGCGTTGGAGACCCAGTACTTC,CASSTERGALETQYF
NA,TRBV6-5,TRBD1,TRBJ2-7,TGTGCCAGCAGCCTGGGACAGGGCGCTGCCTACGAGCAGTACTTC,CASSLGQGAAYEQYF
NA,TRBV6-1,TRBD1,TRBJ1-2,TGTGCCAGCAGTGAAGATCCAGGGGGGACATTTGGCTACACCTTC,CASSEDPGGTFGYTF
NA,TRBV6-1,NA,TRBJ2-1,TGTGCCAGCAATTCCTGGAGGGACAATGAGCAGTTCTTC,CASNSWRDNEQFF
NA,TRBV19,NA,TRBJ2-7,TGTGCCAGTAGTACTGGAGGTCATTCGGGATACGAGCAGTACTTC,CASSTGGHSGYEQYF
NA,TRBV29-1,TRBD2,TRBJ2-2,TGCAGCGTTGAAACGGGGGGGCCGGGCACCGGGGAGCTGTTTTTT,CSVETGGPGTGELFF
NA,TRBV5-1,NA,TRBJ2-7,TGCGCCAGCAGCTTGGTTGCGGGGTCCGCGTCCTACGAGCAGTACTTC,CASSLVAGSASYEQYF
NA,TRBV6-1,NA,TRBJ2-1,TGTGCCAGCAGTGAAGCGGGGCCCTGGACACAACTCAATGAGCAGTTCTTC,CASSEAGPWTQLNEQFF
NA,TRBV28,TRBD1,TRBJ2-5,TGTGCCAGCCGACAGGGGGCCCAAGAGACCCAGTACTTC,CASRQGAQETQYF
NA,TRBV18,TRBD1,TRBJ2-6,TGTGCCAGCTCCCAGGGACAGGGGGCGCTCTCTGGGGCCAACGTCCTGACTTTC,CASSQGQGALSGANVLTF
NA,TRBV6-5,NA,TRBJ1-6,TGTGCCAGCAGTCCCTATTCAGGCGTTGGCTCACCCCTCCACTTT,CASSPYSGVGSPLHF
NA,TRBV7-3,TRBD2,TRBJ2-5,TGTGCCAGCAGCTTAACCGGGACTAGCGGGGCGGAGACCCAGTACTTC,CASSLTGTSGAETQYF
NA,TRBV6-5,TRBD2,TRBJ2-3,TGTGCCAGCAGTTACCGTGGGGGGGGCACAGATACGCAGTATTTT,CASSYRGGGTDTQYF
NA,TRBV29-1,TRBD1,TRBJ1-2,TGCAGCGCCCGAGAGGGACAGGACTATGGCTACACCTTC,CSAREGQDYGYTF
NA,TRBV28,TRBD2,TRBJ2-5,TGTGCCAGCAGCCTAGGACTAGCCAGGGGCGAGACCCAGTACTTC,CASSLGLARGETQYF
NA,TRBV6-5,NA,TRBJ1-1,TGTGCCAGCAGTCGGGGGGGTAGTTCGACTGAAGCTTTCTTT,CASSRGGSSTEAFF
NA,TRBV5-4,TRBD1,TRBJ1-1,TGTGCCAGCAGGGAGGACAGGGAATACACTGAAGCTTTCTTT,CASREDREYTEAFF